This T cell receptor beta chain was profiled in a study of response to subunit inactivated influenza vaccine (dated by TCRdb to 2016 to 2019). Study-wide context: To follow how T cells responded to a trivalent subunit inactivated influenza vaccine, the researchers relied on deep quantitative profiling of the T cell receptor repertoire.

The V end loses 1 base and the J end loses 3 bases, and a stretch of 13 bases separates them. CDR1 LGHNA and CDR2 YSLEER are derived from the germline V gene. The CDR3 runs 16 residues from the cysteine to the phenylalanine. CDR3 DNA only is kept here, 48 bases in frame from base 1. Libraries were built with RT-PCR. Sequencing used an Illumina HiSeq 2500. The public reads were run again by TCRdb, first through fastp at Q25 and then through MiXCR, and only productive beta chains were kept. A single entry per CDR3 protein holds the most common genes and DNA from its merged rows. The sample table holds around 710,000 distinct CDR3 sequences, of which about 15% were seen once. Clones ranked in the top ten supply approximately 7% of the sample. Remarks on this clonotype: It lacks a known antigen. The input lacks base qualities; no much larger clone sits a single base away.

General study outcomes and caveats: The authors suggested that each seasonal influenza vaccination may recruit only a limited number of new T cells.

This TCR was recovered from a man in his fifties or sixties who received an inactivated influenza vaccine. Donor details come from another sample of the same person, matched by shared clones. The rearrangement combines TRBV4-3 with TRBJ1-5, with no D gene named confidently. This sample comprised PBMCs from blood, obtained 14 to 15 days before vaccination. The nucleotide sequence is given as TGCGCCAGCAGCCAAGCGTTTCTACAGACCAATCAGCCCCAGCATTTT. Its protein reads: CASSQAFLQTNQPQHF.